The present TCR beta chain was sequenced within a study of blood T cell repertoires in COVID-19. Study-level information: Specimens from acute and convalescent COVID-19 originated in the United States, Italy and Spain. In each case, the material was cDNA or gDNA derived from T cells, B-cell-depleted T cells, or PBMCs.

This clone was recorded once. Trimming removed 10 bases from V and 8 bases from J, with 21 bases in between. Germline V CDR1 and CDR2: LNHDA, SQIVND (reference sequence). CDR3 size: 14 residues. Authors' data handling: Using reference gene primer amplification, nucleated cell counts were estimated. The data were produced by immunoSEQ multiplex PCR, yet TCRdb's version contains in-frame clones alone and is incomplete. Clonal size and the V and J genes are those of that table, whereas D and trimming came from the DNA. The sample holds about 250,000 clones; about four fifths are singletons and the top ten take more than 7%.

The sequence was obtained from a man aged 80 or over with acute or convalescent COVID-19. Sequencing input: peripheral blood. This sequence joins TRBV19 and TRBJ1-5, with TRBD1 as a possible D gene (5 bases). CDR3 region: CATNPHSKGKPQHF. CDR3 nucleotides: TGTGCCACTAATCCACACAGTAAGGGGAAGCCCCAGCATTTT.